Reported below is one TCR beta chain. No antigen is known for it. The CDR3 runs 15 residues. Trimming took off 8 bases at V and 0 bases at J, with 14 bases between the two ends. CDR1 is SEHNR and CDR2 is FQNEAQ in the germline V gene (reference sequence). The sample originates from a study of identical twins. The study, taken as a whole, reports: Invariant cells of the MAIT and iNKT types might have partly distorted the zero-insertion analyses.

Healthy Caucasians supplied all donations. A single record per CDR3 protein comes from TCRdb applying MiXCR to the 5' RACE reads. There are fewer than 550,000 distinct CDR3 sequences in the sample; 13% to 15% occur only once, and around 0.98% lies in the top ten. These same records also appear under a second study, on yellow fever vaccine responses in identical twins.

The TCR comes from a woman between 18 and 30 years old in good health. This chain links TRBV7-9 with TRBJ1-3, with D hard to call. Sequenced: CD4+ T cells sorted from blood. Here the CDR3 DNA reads TGTGCCAGCGGCCGGGGTCCTAGCTCTGGAAACACCATATATTTT. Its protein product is CASGRGPSSGNTIYF. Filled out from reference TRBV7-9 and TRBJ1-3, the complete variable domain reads DTGVSQNPRHKITKRGQNVTFRCDPISEHNRLYWYRQTLGQGPEFLTYFQNEAQLEKSRLLSDRFSAERPKGSFSTLEIQRTEQGDSAMYLCASGRGPSSGNTIYFGEGSWLTVV.